The subject of this entry is one TCR beta chain. This sample was taken from a study of blood T cell repertoires in COVID-19. Germline CDR1 MGHDK, CDR2 SYGVNS. V lost 1 base to trimming and J lost 3 bases, with 3 bases between them. This CDR3 region has 12 residues. Generated by immunoSEQ multiplex PCR, the TCRdb table keeps only in-frame clones and is missing some. The data hold 71,000 or so clones, with about 80% observed a single time. The TCR was taken from a man aged 65-85 years with acute or convalescent COVID-19. The gene calls are TRBV25-1 and TRBJ2-5; D is ambiguous. Input material: peripheral blood. The CDR3 spells CASSEFEETQYF. The DNA of the CDR3 is TGTGCCAGCAGTGAATTCGAAGAGACCCAGTACTTC.